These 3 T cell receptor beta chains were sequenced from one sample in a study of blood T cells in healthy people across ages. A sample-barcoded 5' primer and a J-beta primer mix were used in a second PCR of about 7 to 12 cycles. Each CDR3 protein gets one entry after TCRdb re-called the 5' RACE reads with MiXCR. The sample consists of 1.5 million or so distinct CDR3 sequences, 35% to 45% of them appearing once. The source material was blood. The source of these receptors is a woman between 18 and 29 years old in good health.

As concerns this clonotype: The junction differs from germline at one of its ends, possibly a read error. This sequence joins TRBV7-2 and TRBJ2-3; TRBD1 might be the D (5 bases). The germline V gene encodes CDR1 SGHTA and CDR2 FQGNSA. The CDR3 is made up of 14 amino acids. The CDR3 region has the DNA TGTGCCAGCAGCTTAGCAGGCCGCACAGGTACGCAGTATTTT. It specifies CASSLAGRTGTQYF.

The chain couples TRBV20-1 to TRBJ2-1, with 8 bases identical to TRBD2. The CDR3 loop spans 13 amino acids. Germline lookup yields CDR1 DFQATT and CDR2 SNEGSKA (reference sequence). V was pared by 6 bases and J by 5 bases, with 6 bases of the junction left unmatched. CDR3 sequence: CSAFTSGDNEQFF. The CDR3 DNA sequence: TGCAGTGCGTTCACTAGCGGCGACAATGAGCAGTTCTTC.

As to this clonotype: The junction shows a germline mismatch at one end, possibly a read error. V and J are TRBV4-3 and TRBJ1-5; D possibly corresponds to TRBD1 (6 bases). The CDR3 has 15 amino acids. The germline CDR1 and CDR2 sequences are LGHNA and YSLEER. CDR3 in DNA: TGCGCCGGCAGCCAAGACCCCAGGGGTAATCAGCCCCAGCATTTT. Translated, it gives CAGSQDPRGNQPQHF.